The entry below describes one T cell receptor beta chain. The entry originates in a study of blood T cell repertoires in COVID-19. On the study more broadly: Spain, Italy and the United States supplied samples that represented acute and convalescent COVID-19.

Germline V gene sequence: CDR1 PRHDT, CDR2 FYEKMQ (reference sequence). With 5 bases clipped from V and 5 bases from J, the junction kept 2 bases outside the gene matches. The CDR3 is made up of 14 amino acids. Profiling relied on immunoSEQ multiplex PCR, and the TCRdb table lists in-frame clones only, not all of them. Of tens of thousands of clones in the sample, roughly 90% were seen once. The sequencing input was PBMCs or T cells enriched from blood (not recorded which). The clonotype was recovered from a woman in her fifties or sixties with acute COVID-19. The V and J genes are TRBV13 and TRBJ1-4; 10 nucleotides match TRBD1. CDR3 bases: TGTGCCAGCAGCCCGGGACAGGGGAATGAAAAACTGTTTTTT. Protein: CASSPGQGNEKLFF.